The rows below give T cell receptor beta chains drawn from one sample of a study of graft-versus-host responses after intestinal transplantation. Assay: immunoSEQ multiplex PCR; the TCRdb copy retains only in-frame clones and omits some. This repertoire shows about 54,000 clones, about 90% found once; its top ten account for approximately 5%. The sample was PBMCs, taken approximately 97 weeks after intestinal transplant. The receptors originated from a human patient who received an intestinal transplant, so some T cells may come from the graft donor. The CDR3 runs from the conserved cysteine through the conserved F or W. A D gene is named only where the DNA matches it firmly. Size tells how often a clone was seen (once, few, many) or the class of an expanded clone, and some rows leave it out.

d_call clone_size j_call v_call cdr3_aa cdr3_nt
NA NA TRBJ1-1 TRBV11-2 CASSLKVLKDWAFF TGTGCCAGCAGCTTAAAAGTGTTAAAGGATTGGGCTTTCTTT
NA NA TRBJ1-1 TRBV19 CASRSLDLNTEAFF TGTGCCAGTAGGTCCTTAGATTTGAACACTGAAGCTTTCTTT
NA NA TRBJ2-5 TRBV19 CASSAQGTETQYF TGTGCCAGTAGTGCGCAGGGTACAGAGACCCAGTACTTC
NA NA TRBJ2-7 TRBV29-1 CSVSRGPYEQYF TGCAGCGTTTCTAGGGGACCCTACGAGCAGTACTTC
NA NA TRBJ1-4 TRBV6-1 CASRGVAAEKLFF TGTGCCAGCCGCGGCGTGGCGGCTGAAAAACTGTTTTTT
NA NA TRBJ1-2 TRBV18 CASSPTLDDYGYTF TGTGCCAGCTCACCAACGTTGGATGACTATGGCTACACCTTC
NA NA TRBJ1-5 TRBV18 CASSRTENQPQHF TGTGCCAGCTCACGGACCGAAAATCAGCCCCAGCATTTT
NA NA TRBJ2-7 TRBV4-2 CASSRRTAAYEQYF TGTGCCAGCAGCCGCCGGACAGCCGCCTACGAGCAGTACTTC
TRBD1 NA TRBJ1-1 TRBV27 CASSGLQGQYRGTEAFF TGTGCCAGCAGTGGCCTACAGGGGCAATACAGGGGCACTGAAGCTTTCTTT
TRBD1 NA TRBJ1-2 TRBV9 CASGTGEYGYTF TGTGCCAGTGGAACAGGGGAGTATGGCTACACCTTC
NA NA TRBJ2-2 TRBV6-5 CASSLKGGRSTGELFF TGTGCCAGCAGTTTAAAAGGGGGGCGAAGTACCGGGGAGCTGTTTTTT
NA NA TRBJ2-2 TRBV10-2 CASSAGELFF TGCGCCAGCAGTGCCGGGGAGCTGTTTTTT
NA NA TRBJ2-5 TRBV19 CASSISPLTQETQYF TGTGCCAGTAGTATAAGCCCCCTCACCCAAGAGACCCAGTACTTC
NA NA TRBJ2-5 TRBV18 CASSQVPGSETQYF TGTGCCAGCTCCCAGGTTCCAGGGTCAGAGACCCAGTACTTC
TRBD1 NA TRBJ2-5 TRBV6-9 CASSSEGAGEETQYF TGTGCCAGCAGTTCTGAGGGGGCAGGAGAAGAGACCCAGTACTTC
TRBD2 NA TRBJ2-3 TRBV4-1 CASSQDPSGRGGTQYF TGCGCCAGCAGCCAAGATCCCTCGGGGCGGGGGGGTACGCAGTATTTT
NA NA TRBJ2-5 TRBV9 CASSTNGLGGETQYF TGTGCCAGCAGCACCAACGGACTGGGGGGAGAGACCCAGTACTTC
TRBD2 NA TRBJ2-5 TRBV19 CASTREGGVGETQYF TGTGCCAGTACCCGGGAGGGGGGCGTTGGCGAGACCCAGTACTTC
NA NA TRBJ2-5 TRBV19 CASSPIEYQETQYF TGTGCCAGTAGTCCGATAGAGTACCAAGAGACCCAGTACTTC
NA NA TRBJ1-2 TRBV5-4 CASTYHSGPSGYTF TGTGCCAGCACCTACCACTCCGGGCCGTCAGGCTACACCTTC
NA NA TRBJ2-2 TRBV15 CATRRLGTGPTGELFF TGTGCCACCCGCCGACTCGGAACCGGGCCCACCGGGGAGCTGTTTTTT
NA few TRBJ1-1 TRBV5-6 CASSLSTGVEAFF TGTGCCAGCAGCTTGAGCACGGGCGTTGAAGCTTTCTTT
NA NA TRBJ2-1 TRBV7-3 CASTPGVGGNNEQFF TGTGCCAGCACCCCAGGGGTGGGAGGAAACAATGAGCAGTTCTTC
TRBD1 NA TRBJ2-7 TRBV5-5 CASSLEPPGGTYEQYF TGTGCCAGCAGCTTGGAACCCCCAGGGGGAACCTACGAGCAGTACTTC
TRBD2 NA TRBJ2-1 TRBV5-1 CASSFRTGTSGGAAYNEQFF TGCGCCAGCAGCTTCAGGACCGGGACTAGCGGGGGGGCTGCTTACAATGAGCAGTTCTTC
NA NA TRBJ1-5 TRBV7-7 CASSGGRSPNQPQHF TGTGCCAGCAGCGGAGGACGGTCTCCCAATCAGCCCCAGCATTTT
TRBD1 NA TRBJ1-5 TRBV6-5 CASSRQGGQPQHF TGTGCCAGCAGTCGACAGGGCGGTCAGCCCCAGCATTTT
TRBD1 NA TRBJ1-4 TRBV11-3 CASSRTGGKLFF TGTGCCAGCTCCCGGACAGGGGGGAAACTGTTTTTT
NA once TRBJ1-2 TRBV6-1 CASSAQGTGYTF TGTGCCAGCAGCGCTCAGGGGACCGGCTACACCTTC
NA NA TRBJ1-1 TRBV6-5 CASNPSGRVTEAFF TGTGCCAGCAACCCCAGTGGGAGAGTCACTGAAGCTTTCTTT
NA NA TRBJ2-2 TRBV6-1 CASSVGWGQLSTGELFF TGTGCCAGCAGTGTGGGGTGGGGGCAGCTTAGCACCGGGGAGCTGTTTTTT
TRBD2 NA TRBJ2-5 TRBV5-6 CASSVRPGTRGGVETQYF TGTGCCAGCAGCGTACGACCGGGGACTCGCGGGGGGGTGGAGACCCAGTACTTC
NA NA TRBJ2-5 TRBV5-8 CASSLAEVVVLQETQYF TGTGCCAGCAGCTTGGCCGAGGTTGTGGTCTTACAAGAGACCCAGTACTTC
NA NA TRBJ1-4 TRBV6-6 CASSYGGLAEKLFF TGTGCCAGCAGTTACGGGGGGCTCGCTGAAAAACTGTTTTTT
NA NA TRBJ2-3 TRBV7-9 CASSLARYRYDYTQYF TGTGCCAGCAGCTTAGCTCGATACCGTTACGATTATACGCAGTATTTT
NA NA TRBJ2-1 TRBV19 CATDQGWDNEQFF TGTGCCACCGACCAGGGATGGGACAATGAGCAGTTCTTC
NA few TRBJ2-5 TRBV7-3 CASSLNAGRETQYF TGTGCCAGCAGCTTAAATGCAGGGAGAGAGACCCAGTACTTC
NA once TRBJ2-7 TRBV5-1 CASSLAGEQYF TGCGCCAGCAGCTTGGCCGGTGAGCAGTACTTC
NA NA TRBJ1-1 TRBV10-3 CAIRQGRDRTEAFF TGTGCCATCAGACAGGGCCGGGACCGCACTGAAGCTTTCTTT
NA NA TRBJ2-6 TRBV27 CASSSIGFGANVLTF TGTGCCAGCAGTTCCATTGGATTTGGGGCCAACGTCCTGACTTTC
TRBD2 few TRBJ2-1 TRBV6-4 CASSDSAGGFNEQFF TGTGCCAGCAGTGACTCAGCGGGGGGGTTCAATGAGCAGTTCTTC
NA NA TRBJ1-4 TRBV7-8 CASSWTVGKEEKLFF TGTGCCAGCAGCTGGACAGTCGGAAAAGAAGAAAAACTGTTTTTT
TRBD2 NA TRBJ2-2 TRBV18 CASSPVGGADGGELFF TGTGCCAGCTCACCAGTCGGGGGGGCCGATGGCGGGGAGCTGTTTTTT
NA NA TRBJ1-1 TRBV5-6 CASRPDRLNTEAFF TGTGCCAGCAGACCCGACAGGCTGAACACTGAAGCTTTCTTT
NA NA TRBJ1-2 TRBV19 CASGEAGAGYGYTF TGTGCCTCAGGAGAAGCAGGGGCTGGCTATGGCTACACCTTC
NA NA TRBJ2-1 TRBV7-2 CASSLTGARYNEQFF TGTGCCAGCAGCTTAACTGGGGCGCGCTACAATGAGCAGTTCTTC
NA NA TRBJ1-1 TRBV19 CASSIGGGTTEAFF TGTGCCAGTAGTATAGGAGGGGGAACGACTGAAGCTTTCTTT
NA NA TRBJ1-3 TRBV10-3 CAITSGGRDSGNTIYF TGTGCCATCACTTCGGGCGGTAGGGACTCTGGAAACACCATATATTTT
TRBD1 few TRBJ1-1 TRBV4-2 CASSQDQGGTEAFF TGTGCCAGCAGCCAAGATCAGGGGGGCACTGAAGCTTTCTTT
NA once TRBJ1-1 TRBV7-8 CASSFSLMNTEAFF TGTGCCAGCAGCTTCTCCCTAATGAACACTGAAGCTTTCTTT
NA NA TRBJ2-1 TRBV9 CASSVARQPVSGGIYNEQFF TGTGCCAGCAGCGTAGCTCGACAGCCCGTCTCTGGCGGGATTTACAATGAGCAGTTCTTC
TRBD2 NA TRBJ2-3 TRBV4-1 CASSQASGGSDTQYF TGCGCCAGCAGCCAAGCCAGCGGGGGGTCAGATACGCAGTATTTT
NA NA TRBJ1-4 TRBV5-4 CASSLDPGLGEKLFF TGTGCCAGCAGCTTGGATCCGGGGTTGGGTGAAAAACTGTTTTTT
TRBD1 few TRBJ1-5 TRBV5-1 CASSDGTGDFNQPQHF TGCGCCAGCAGCGACGGGACAGGGGACTTCAATCAGCCCCAGCATTTT